This T cell receptor beta chain was obtained from a study of cytomegalovirus exposure and HLA in healthy donors. The PCR contained 60 Vbeta and 13 Jbeta primers. Sequencing used immunoSEQ multiplex PCR; TCRdb keeps in-frame clones, though not all of them. The table lists over 130,000 clones, approximately 72% of them singletons, with 6% to 8% in the top ten. The CDR3 runs 14 residues. Looked up from germline, CDR1 is MGHRA and CDR2 is YSYEKL. Trimming left V 1 base short and J 5 bases short, with 10 bases between. The table lists this clone with a few counts. Its antigen is currently unknown. Whole-study findings and limits: As was reported, the classifier diagnosed cytomegalovirus status with high specificity and sensitivity.

The sequenced sample consisted of PBMCs. This clonotype originated in a woman aged 60 to 75 in good health and CMV-seronegative. The rearrangement joins TRBV4-1 to TRBJ2-3; D uncertain. CDR3 protein: CASSQASVGDTQYF. The CDR3, as DNA: TGCGCCAGCAGCCAAGCCTCGGTTGGAGATACGCAGTATTTT.